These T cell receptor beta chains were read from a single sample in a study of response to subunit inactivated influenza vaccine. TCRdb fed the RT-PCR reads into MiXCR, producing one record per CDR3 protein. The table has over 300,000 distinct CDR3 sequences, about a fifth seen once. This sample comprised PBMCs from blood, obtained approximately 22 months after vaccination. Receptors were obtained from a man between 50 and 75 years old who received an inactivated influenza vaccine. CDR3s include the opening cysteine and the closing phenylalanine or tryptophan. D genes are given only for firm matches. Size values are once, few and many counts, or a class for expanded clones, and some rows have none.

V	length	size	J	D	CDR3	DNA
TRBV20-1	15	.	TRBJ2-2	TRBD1	CSVDRGLSNTGELFF	TGCAGTGTCGACAGGGGGCTCTCCAACACCGGGGAGCTGTTTTTT
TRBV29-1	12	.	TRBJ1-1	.	CSVDPGQGKAFF	TGCAGCGTTGATCCTGGGCAGGGGAAAGCTTTCTTT
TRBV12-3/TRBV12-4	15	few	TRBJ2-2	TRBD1	CASSPGQGITGELFF	TGTGCCAGCAGCCCCGGACAGGGCATCACCGGGGAGCTGTTTTTT
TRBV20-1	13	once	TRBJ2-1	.	CSARDRGYNEQFF	TGCAGTGCTAGAGATCGGGGTTACAATGAGCAGTTCTTC
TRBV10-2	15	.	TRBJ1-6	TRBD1	CASSELDRARPPLHF	TGCGCCAGCAGTGAGCTCGACAGGGCTCGTCCACCCCTCCACTTT
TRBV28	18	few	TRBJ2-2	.	CASNIFRGDPPDTGELFF	TGTGCCAGCAACATTTTCAGGGGGGACCCCCCTGACACCGGGGAGCTGTTTTTT
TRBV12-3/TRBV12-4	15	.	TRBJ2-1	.	CASRLSDSSYNEQFF	TGTGCCAGCAGACTCAGCGATAGCTCCTACAATGAGCAGTTCTTC
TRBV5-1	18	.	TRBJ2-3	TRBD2	CASSLRQGLAGSPGKQYF	TGCGCCAGCAGCTTGAGACAAGGACTAGCGGGGTCCCCTGGAAAGCAGTATTTT
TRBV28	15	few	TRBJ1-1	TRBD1	CASSLGDRGNTEAFF	TGTGCCAGCAGTTTGGGGGACAGGGGGAACACTGAAGCTTTCTTT
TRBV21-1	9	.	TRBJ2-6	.	CSGANVLTF	TGCTCAGGGGCCAACGTCCTGACTTTC
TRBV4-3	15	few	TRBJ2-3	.	CASSQDPGRPDTQYF	TGCGCCAGCAGCCAAGATCCTGGTCGCCCAGATACGCAGTATTTT
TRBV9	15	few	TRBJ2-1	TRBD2	CASSVSGNSYNEQFF	TGTGCCAGCAGCGTTAGCGGGAACTCCTACAATGAGCAGTTCTTC
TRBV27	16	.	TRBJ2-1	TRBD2	CASSLRVLAGTDEQFF	TGTGCCAGCAGTTTAAGGGTACTAGCGGGGACGGATGAGCAGTTCTTC
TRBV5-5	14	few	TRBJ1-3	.	CASSLEAGENTIYF	TGTGCCAGCAGCTTGGAGGCAGGGGAAAACACCATATATTTT
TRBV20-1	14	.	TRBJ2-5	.	CSASPPGTQETQYF	TGCAGTGCTAGCCCACCGGGGACACAAGAGACCCAGTACTTC
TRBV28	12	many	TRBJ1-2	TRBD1	CASSLSLGGPTF	TGTGCCAGCAGTTTATCATTAGGGGGCCCCACCTTC
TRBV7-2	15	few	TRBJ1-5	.	CASSLVGAGWQPQHF	TGTGCCAGCAGCTTAGTCGGTGCAGGGTGGCAGCCCCAGCATTTT
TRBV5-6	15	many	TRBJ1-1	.	CASSLNRLRRAEAFF	TGTGCCAGCAGCTTAAACAGATTGAGGAGGGCTGAAGCTTTCTTT
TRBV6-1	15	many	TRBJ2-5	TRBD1	CASSEGDREKETQYF	TGTGCCAGCAGTGAAGGGGACAGGGAGAAAGAGACCCAGTACTTC
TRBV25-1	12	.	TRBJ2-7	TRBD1	CASRDRMYEQYF	TGTGCCAGCAGGGACAGGATGTACGAGCAGTACTTC
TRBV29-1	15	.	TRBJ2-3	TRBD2	CSVVAASGSTDTQYF	TGCAGCGTTGTGGCGGCTAGCGGGAGCACAGATACGCAGTATTTT
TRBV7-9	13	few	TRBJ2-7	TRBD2	CASSEAGVGEQYF	TGTGCCAGCAGCGAAGCGGGAGTGGGGGAGCAGTACTTC
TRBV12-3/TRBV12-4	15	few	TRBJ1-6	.	CASSLGAEYNSPLHF	TGTGCCAGCAGTTTAGGGGCAGAATATAATTCACCCCTCCACTTT
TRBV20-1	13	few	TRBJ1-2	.	CSARPREGKGYTF	TGCAGTGCTAGACCCAGGGAGGGAAAAGGCTACACCTTC
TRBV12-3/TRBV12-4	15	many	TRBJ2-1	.	CASSSPGRAYNEQFF	TGTGCCAGCAGTTCCCCGGGCAGGGCCTACAATGAGCAGTTCTTC
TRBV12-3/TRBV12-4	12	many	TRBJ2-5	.	CASSQTRETQYF	TGTGCCAGCAGCCAGACAAGAGAGACCCAGTACTTC
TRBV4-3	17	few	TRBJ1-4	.	CASSQGVPQTTNEKLFF	TGCGCCAGCAGCCAAGGGGTCCCACAGACAACTAATGAAAAACTGTTTTTT
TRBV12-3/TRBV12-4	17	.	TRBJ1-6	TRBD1	CASSLENYRGRDSPLHF	TGTGCCAGCAGTTTAGAAAACTACAGGGGCCGGGATTCACCCCTCCACTTT
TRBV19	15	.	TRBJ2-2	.	CASSPVAANTGELFF	TGTGCCAGTAGTCCGGTAGCGGCGAACACCGGGGAGCTGTTTTTT
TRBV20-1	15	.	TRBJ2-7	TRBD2	CSASLAGVSSYEQYF	TGCAGTGCTAGCCTAGCGGGGGTGAGCTCCTACGAGCAGTACTTC
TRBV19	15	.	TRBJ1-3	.	CASLRTVSSGNTIYF	TGTGCCAGTCTAAGGACGGTGAGCTCTGGAAACACCATATATTTT
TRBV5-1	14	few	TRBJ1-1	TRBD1	CASSQKQGDTEAFF	TGCGCCAGCAGCCAGAAACAGGGGGACACTGAAGCTTTCTTT
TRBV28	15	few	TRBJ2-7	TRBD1	CASSSILRQGYEQYF	TGTGCCAGCTCTTCTATCTTGAGACAGGGATACGAGCAGTACTTC
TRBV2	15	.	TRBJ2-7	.	CASRADWGATYEQYF	TGTGCCAGCAGGGCGGACTGGGGAGCGACCTACGAGCAGTACTTC
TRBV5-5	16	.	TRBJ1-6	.	CASSLAGTYYNSPLHF	TGTGCCAGCAGCTTGGCAGGGACGTATTATAATTCACCCCTCCACTTT
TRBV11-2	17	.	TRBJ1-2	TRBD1	CASSSLYRTGRNYGYTF	TGTGCCAGCAGCTCACTCTATCGGACAGGGAGGAACTATGGCTACACCTTC
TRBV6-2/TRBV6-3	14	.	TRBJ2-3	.	CASSPAAYTDTQYF	TGTGCCAGCTCCCCCGCGGCATACACAGATACGCAGTATTTT
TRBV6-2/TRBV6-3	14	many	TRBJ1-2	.	CASSYLDTNYGYTF	TGTGCCAGCAGTTACCTGGACACGAACTATGGCTACACCTTC
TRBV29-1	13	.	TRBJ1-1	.	CSVVRKMNTEAFF	TGCAGCGTTGTGAGGAAAATGAACACTGAAGCTTTCTTT
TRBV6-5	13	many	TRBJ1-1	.	CASSYRWNTEAFF	TGTGCCAGCAGTTACCGATGGAACACTGAAGCTTTCTTT
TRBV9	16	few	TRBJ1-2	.	CASSSSSRVPPYGYTF	TGTGCCAGCAGCTCATCCTCAAGGGTGCCACCCTATGGCTACACCTTC
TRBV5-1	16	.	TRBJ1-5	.	CASSLGPLGAEKPQHF	TGCGCCAGCAGCTTGGGGCCTCTCGGGGCCGAGAAGCCCCAGCATTTT
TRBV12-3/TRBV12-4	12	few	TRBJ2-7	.	CASSYGSNRQYF	TGTGCCAGCAGCTACGGGTCTAACAGGCAGTACTTC
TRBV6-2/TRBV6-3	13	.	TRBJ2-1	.	CASSYSGGHEQFF	TGTGCCAGCAGTTATTCTGGGGGCCATGAGCAGTTCTTC